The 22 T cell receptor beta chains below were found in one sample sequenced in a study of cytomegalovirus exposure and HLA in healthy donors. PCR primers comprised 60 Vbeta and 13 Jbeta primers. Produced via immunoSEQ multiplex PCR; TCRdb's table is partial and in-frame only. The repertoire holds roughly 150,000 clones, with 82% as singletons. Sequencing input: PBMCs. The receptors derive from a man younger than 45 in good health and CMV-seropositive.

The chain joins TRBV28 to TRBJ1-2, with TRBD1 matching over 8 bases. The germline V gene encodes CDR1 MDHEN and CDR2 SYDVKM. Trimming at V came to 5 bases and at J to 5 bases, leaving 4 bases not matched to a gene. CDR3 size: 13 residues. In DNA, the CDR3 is TGTGCCAGCAGTCCGACAGGGGAATATGGCTACACCTTC. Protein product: CASSPTGEYGYTF.

In DNA form, the CDR3 reads TGCAGCGTCGGGAGGGCTAGCGGGAGGTACTTACATGAGCAGTTCTTC. It yields the protein CSVGRASGRYLHEQFF. The rearrangement links TRBV29-1 to TRBJ2-1, with 11 nucleotides matching TRBD2. V was pared by 6 bases and J by 8 bases, with 15 bases of the junction left unmatched. Germline CDR1 reads SQVTM; CDR2 reads ANQGSEA. The CDR3 totals 16 residues.

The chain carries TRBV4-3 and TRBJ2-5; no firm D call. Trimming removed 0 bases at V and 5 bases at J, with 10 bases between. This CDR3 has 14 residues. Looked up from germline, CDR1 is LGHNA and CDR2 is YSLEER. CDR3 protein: CASSQDPGAETQYF. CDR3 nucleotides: TGCGCCAGCAGCCAAGATCCGGGTGCGGAGACCCAGTACTTC.

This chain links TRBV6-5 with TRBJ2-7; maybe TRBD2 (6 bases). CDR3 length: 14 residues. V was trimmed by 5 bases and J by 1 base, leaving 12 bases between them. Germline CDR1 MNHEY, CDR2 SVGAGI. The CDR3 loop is CASSTTGGSYEQYF. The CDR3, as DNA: TGTGCCAGCAGTACCACCGGAGGGTCCTACGAGCAGTACTTC.

CDR3 region: CASSFLTSGRSDTQYF. The CDR3 DNA is TGTGCCAGCAGCTTTTTAACTAGCGGGAGAAGTGATACGCAGTATTTT. The V and J genes are TRBV5-4 and TRBJ2-3, with 11 bases lining up with TRBD2. After removal of 2 bases from V and 6 bases from J, the junction contained 8 bases not matched to a gene. This CDR3 has 16 residues. Germline assignment: CDR1 SGHNT and CDR2 YYREEE (reference sequence).

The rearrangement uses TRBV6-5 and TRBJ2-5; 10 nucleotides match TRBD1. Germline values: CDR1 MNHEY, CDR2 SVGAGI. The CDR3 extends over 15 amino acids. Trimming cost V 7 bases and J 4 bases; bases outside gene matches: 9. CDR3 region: CASTRGDRGPETQYF. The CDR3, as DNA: TGTGCCAGCACCCGGGGGGACAGGGGTCCAGAGACCCAGTACTTC.

The CDR3 DNA reads as TGCGCCAGCAGCCATTCTTGGGACGACAGGGGATCCTACGAGCAGTACTTC. Amino acid sequence: CASSHSWDDRGSYEQYF. The V gene is TRBV4-3, the J gene TRBJ2-7; 8 bases align to TRBD1. The germline V gene encodes CDR1 LGHNA and CDR2 YSLEER. Trimming took 3 bases from V and 1 from J; bases not matched to a gene: 11. CDR3 length equals 17 residues.

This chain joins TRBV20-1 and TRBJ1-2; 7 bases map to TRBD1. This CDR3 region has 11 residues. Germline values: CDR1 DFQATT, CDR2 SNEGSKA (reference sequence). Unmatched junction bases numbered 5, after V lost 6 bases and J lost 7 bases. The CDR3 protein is CSATGAGGYTF. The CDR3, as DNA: TGCAGTGCAACAGGGGCAGGTGGCTACACCTTC.

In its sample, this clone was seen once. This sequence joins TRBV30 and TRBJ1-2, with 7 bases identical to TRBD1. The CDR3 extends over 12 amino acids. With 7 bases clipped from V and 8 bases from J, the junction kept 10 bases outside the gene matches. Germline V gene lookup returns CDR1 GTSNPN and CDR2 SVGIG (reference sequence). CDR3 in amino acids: CASLTGLGGYTF. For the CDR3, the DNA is TGTGCCTCCCTGACAGGGCTTGGGGGCTACACCTTC. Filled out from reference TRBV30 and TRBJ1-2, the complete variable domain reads SQTIHQWPATLVQPVGSPLSLECTVEGTSNPNLYWYRQAAGRGLQLLFYSVGIGQISSEVPQNLSASRPQDRQFILSSKKLLLSDSGFYLCASLTGLGGYTFGSGTRLTVV.

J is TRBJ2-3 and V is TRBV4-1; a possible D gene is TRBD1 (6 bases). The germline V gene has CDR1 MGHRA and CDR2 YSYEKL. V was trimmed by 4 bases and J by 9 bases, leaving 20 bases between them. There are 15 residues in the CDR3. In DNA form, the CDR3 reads TGCGCCAGCAGCCCATACTCAACAGGGATTGAAACGCAGTATTTT. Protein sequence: CASSPYSTGIETQYF.

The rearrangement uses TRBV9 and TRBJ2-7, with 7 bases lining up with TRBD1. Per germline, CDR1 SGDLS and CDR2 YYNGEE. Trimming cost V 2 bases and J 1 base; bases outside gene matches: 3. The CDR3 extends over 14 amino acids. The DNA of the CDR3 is TGTGCCAGCAGCGTCACAGGGGCATCCTACGAGCAGTACTTC. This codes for CASSVTGASYEQYF.

In nucleotides, the CDR3 is TGTGCCAGCTACTCCGGGACAGGCACTGAAGCTTTCTTT. Protein sequence: CASYSGTGTEAFF. The J gene is TRBJ1-1, the V gene TRBV18, with 8 nucleotides matching TRBD1. The CDR3 covers 13 residues. Germline lookup yields CDR1 KGHSH and CDR2 LQKENI. Trimming at V came to 7 bases and at J to 4 bases, leaving 5 bases not matched to a gene.

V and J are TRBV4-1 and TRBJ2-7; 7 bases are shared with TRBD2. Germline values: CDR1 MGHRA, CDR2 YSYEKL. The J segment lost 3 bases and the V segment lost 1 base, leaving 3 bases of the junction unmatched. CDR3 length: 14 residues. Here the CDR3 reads CASSQVASGYEQYF. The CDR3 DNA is TGCGCCAGCAGCCAAGTGGCTAGCGGCTACGAGCAGTACTTC.

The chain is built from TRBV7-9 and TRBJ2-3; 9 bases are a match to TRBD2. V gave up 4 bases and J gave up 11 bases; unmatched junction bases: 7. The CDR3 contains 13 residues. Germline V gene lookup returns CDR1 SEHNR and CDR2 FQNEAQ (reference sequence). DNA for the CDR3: TGTGCCAGCAGCTCGCCGGTTAGCGGGGGGCAGTATTTT. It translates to CASSSPVSGGQYF.

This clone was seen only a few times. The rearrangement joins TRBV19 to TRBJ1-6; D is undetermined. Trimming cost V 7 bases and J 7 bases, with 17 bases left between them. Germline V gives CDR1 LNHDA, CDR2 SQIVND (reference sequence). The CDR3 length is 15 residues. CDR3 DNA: TGTGCCAGTAATACGGGGAGTTTAGGGAATTCACCCCTCCACTTT. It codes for CASNTGSLGNSPLHF.

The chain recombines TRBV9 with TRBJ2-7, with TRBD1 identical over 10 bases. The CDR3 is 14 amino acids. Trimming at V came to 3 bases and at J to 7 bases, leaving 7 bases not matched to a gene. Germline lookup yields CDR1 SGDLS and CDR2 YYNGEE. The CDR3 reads CASSAGTGAGEQYF. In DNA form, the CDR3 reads TGTGCCAGCAGCGCCGGGACAGGGGCTGGGGAGCAGTACTTC.

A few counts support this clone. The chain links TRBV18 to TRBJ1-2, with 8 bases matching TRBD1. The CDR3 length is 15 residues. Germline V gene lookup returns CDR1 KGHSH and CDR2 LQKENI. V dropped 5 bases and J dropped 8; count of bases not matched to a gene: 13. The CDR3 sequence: CASSNGQGTLGGYTF. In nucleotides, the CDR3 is TGTGCCAGCTCAAACGGACAGGGCACCTTAGGAGGCTACACCTTC.

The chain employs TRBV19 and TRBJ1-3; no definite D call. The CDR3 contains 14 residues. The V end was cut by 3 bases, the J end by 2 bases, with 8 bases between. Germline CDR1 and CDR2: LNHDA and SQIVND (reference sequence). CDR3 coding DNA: TGTGCCAGTAGTATGAACAGCCCTGGAAACACCATATATTTT. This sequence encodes CASSMNSPGNTIYF.

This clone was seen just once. CDR3 DNA sequence: TGTGCCAGCAGCCAACCGACAGGCGTATCACCCCTCCACTTT. Encoded protein: CASSQPTGVSPLHF. V usage is TRBV6-5 and J usage is TRBJ1-6; TRBD1 might be the D (6 bases). Germline V gene sequence: CDR1 MNHEY, CDR2 SVGAGI. The CDR3 is 14 amino acids. Between the trimmed V and J ends, which lost 6 bases and 10 bases, there was a span of 16 bases.

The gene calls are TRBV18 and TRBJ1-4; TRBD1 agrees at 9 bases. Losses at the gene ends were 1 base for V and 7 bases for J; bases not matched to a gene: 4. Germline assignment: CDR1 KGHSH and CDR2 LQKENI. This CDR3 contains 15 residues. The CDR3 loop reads CASSPLGQGGEKLFF. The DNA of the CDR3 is TGTGCCAGCTCACCACTGGGACAGGGAGGTGAAAAACTGTTTTTT. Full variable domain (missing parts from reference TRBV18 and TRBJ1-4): NAGVMQNPRHLVRRRGQEARLRCSPMKGHSHVYWYRQLPEEGLKFMVYLQKENIIDESGMPKERFSAEFPKEGPSILRIQQVVRGDSAAYFCASSPLGQGGEKLFFGSGTQLSVL.

The CDR3 nucleotides are TGTGCCAGCTCACCACTTCATAGGACTCCAGAGACCCAGTACTTC. Its translation is CASSPLHRTPETQYF. The chain couples TRBV18 to TRBJ2-5, with a weak D call TRBD2 (5 bases). Trimming cost V 1 base and J 4 bases, with 13 bases left between them. CDR1 is KGHSH, CDR2 LQKENI, per germline. The CDR3 length is 15 residues.

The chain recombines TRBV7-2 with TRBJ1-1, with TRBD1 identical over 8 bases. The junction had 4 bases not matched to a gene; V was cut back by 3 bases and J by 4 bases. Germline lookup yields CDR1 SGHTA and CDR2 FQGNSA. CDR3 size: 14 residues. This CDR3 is CASSFQGASTEAFF. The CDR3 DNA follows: TGTGCCAGCAGCTTTCAGGGGGCAAGCACTGAAGCTTTCTTT.